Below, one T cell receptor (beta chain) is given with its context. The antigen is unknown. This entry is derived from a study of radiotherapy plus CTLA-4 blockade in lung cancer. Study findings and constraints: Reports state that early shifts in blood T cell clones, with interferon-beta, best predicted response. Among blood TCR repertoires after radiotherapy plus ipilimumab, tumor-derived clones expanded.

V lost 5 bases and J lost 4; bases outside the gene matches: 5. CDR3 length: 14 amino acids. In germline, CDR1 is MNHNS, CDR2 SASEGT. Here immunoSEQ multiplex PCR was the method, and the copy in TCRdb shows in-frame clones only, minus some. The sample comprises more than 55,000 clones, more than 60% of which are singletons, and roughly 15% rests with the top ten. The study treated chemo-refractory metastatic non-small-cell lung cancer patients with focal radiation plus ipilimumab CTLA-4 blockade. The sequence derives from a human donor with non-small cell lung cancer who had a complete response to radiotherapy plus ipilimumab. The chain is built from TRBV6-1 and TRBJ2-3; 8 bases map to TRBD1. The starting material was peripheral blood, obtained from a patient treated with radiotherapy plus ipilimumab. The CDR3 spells CASSRQGLADTQYF. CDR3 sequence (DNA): TGTGCCAGCAGTCGACAGGGGCTCGCAGATACGCAGTATTTT.